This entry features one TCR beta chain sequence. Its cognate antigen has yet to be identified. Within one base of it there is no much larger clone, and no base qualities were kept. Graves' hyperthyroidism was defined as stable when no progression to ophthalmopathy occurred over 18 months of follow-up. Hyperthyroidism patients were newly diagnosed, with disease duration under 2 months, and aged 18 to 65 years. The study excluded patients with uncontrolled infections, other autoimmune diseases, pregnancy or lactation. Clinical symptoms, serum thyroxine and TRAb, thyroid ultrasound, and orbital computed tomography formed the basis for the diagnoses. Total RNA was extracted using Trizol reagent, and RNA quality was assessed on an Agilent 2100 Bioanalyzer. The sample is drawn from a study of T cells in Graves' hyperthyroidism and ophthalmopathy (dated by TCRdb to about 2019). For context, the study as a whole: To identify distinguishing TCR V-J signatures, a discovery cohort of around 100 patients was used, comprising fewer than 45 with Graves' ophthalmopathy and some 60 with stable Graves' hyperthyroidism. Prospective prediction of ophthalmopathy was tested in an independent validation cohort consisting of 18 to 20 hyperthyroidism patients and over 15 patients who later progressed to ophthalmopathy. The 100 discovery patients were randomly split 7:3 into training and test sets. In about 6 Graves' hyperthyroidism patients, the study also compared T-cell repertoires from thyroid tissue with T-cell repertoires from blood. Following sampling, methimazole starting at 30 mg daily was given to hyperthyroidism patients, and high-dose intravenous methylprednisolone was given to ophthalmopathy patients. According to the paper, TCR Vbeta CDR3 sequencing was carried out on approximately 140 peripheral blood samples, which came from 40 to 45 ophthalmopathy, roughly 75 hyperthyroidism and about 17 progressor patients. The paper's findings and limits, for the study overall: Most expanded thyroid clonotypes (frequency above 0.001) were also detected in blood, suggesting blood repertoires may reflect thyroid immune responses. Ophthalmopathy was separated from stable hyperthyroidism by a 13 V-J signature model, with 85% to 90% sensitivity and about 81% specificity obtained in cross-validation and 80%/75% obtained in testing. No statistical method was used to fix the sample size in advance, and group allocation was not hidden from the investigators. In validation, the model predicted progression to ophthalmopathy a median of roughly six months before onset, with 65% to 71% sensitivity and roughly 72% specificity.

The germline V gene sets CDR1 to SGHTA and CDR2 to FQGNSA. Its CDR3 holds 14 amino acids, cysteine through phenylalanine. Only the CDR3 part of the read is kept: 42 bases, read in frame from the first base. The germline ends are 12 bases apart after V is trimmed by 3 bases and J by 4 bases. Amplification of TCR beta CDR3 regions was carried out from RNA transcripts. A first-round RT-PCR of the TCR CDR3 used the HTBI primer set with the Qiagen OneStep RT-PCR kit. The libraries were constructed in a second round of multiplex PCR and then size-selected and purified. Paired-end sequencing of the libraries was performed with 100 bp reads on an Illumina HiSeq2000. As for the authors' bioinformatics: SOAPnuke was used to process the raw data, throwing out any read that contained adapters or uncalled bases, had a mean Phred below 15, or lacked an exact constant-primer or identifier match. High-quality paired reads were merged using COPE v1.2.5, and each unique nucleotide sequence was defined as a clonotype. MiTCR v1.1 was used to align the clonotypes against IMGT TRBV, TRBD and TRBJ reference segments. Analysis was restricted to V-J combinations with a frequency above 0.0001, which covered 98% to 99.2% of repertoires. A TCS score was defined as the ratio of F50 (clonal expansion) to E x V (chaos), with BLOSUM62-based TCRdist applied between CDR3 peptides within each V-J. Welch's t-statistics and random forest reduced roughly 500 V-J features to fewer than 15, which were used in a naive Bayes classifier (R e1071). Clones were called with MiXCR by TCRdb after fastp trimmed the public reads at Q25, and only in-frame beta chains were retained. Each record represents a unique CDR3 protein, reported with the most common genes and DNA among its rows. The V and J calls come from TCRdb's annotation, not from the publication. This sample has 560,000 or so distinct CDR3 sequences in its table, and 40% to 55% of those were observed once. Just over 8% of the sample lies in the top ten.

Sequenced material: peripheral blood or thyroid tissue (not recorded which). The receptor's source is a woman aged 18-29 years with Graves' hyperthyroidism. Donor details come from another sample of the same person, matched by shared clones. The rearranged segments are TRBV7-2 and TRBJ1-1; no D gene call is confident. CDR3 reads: CASSFLPGGTEAFF. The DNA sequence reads TGTGCCAGCAGCTTCCTTCCAGGAGGCACTGAAGCTTTCTTT.